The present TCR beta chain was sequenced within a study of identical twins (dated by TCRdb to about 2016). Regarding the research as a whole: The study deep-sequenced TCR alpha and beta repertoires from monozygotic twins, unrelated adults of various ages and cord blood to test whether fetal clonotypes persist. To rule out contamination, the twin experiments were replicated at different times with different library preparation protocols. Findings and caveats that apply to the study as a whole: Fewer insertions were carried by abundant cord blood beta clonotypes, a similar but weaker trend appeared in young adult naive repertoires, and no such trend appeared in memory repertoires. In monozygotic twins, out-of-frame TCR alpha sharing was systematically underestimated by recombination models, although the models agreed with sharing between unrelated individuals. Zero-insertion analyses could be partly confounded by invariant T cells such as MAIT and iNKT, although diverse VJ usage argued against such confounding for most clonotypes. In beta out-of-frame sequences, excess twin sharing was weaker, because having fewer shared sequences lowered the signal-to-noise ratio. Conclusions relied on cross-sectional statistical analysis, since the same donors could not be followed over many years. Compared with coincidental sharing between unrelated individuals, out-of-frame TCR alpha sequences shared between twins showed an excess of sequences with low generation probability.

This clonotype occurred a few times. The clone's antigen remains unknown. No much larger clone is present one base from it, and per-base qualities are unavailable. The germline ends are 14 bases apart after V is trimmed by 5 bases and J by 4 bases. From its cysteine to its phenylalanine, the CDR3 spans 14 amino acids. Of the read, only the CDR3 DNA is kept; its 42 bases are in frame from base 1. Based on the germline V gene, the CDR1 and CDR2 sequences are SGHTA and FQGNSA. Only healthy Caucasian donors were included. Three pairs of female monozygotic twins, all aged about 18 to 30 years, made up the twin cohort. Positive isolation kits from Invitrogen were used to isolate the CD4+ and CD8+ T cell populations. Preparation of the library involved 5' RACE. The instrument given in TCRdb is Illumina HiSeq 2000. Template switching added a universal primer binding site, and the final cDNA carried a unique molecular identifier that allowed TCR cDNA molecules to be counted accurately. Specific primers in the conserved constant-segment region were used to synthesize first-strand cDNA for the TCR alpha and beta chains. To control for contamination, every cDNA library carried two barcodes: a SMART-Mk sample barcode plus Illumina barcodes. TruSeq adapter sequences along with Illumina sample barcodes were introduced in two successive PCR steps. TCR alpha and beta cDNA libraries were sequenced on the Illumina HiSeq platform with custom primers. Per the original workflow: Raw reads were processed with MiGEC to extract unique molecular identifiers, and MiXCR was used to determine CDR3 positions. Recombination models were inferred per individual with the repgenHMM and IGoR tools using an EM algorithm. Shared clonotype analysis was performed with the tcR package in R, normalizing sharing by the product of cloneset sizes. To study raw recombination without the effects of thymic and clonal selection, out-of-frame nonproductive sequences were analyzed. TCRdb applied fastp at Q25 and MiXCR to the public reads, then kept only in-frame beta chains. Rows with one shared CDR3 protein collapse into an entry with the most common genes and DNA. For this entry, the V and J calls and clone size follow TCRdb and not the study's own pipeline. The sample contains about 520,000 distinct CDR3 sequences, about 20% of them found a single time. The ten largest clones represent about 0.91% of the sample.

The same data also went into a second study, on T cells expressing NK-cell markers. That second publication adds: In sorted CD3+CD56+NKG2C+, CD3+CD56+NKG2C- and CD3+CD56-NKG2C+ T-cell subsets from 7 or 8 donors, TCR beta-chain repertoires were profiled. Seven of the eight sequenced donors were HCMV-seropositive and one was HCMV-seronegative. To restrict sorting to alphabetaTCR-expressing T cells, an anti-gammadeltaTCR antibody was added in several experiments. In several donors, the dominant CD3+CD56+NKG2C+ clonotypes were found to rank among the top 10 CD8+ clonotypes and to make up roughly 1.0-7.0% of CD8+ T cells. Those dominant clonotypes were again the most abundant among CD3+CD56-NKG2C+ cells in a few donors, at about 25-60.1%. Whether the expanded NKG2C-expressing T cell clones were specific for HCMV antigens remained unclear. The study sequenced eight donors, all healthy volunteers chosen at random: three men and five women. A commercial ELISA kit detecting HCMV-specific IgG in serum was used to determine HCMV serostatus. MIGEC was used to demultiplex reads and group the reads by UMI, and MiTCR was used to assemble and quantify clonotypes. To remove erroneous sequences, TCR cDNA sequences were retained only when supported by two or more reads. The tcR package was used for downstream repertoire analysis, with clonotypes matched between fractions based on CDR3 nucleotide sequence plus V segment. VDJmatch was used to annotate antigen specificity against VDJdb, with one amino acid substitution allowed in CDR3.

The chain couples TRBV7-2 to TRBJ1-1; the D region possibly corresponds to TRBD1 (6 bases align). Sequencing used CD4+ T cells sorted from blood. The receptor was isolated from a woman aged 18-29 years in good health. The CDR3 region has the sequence CASSLQGGITEAFF. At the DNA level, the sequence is TGTGCCAGCAGCCTCCAAGGGGGGATCACTGAAGCTTTCTTT.